These 20 T cell receptor beta chains share one sample of origin, sequenced in a study of blood T cell repertoires in COVID-19. Generated by immunoSEQ multiplex PCR, the TCRdb table keeps only in-frame clones and is missing some. The sample has a few thousand clones; almost 85% are singletons. The specimen was peripheral blood. Receptors were obtained from an older man with active COVID-19.

The chain combines TRBV5-1 with TRBJ1-1; 10 bases are a match to TRBD1. V lost 0 bases and J lost 4; bases outside the gene matches: 3. The CDR3 extends over 15 amino acids. CDR1 and CDR2 (germline): SGHRS, YFSETQ. CDR3 DNA sequence: TGCGCCAGCAGCTTGGCCGGGGACAGGGGCACTGAAGCTTTCTTT. This translates into CASSLAGDRGTEAFF.

The chain recombines TRBV4-1 with TRBJ2-6; the match to TRBD2 covers 7 bases. The germline V gene encodes CDR1 MGHRA and CDR2 YSYEKL. The CDR3 is made up of 17 amino acids. V was pared by 0 bases and J by 4 bases, with 6 bases of the junction left unmatched. The CDR3: CASSQDWGGAGANVLTF. CDR3 in DNA: TGCGCCAGCAGCCAAGATTGGGGAGGGGCCGGGGCCAACGTCCTGACTTTC.

The V call is TRBV30, the J call TRBJ2-1, with 8 bases that match TRBD2. CDR1 GTSNPN and CDR2 SVGIG come from the germline V gene (reference sequence). V gave up 4 bases and J gave up 5 bases; unmatched junction bases: 1. This CDR3 has 12 amino acids. The CDR3 reads CAWMRGDNEQFF. The CDR3 DNA sequence: TGTGCCTGGATGCGGGGGGACAATGAGCAGTTCTTC. The whole variable domain, remainder taken from reference TRBV30 and TRBJ2-1, is SQTIHQWPATLVQPVGSPLSLECTVEGTSNPNLYWYRQAAGRGLQLLFYSVGIGQISSEVPQNLSASRPQDRQFILSSKKLLLSDSGFYLCAWMRGDNEQFFGPGTRLTVL.

The gene calls are TRBV7-2 and TRBJ2-7; 12 bases agree with TRBD2. The CDR3 extends over 15 amino acids. With V trimmed by 4 bases and J by 5 bases, 6 bases remained unmatched. Germline values: CDR1 SGHTA, CDR2 FQGNSA. The CDR3 loop is CASSSRTSGVNEQYF. CDR3 coding DNA: TGTGCCAGCAGCTCCCGGACTAGCGGGGTAAACGAGCAGTACTTC.

The rearrangement links TRBV7-9 to TRBJ2-1; D not resolved. The CDR3 has 13 amino acids. Trimming pared 3 bases from V and 6 bases from J, leaving 9 bases between. Germline V gives CDR1 SEHNR, CDR2 FQNEAQ (reference sequence). The CDR3 is CASSLASANEQFF. CDR3 nucleotides: TGTGCCAGCAGCTTGGCCTCTGCCAATGAGCAGTTCTTC.

The V gene is TRBV28, the J gene TRBJ1-5; 9 bases align to TRBD1. J lost 6 bases, V lost 5 bases, and 8 bases had no gene match. The CDR3 covers 15 residues. In germline, CDR1 is MDHEN, CDR2 SYDVKM. Here the CDR3 reads CASSHLQGARQPQHF. In DNA form, the CDR3 reads TGTGCCAGCAGTCATTTACAGGGGGCGCGTCAGCCCCAGCATTTT.

V and J are TRBV7-9 and TRBJ1-6, with D hard to call. The CDR3 totals 12 residues. Deletions cut 1 base from V and 10 bases from J, with 5 bases between. The germline gives CDR1 SEHNR, CDR2 FQNEAQ (reference sequence). This CDR3 reads CASSLEPSPLHF. The CDR3 nucleotides read TGTGCCAGCAGCTTAGAGCCCTCACCCCTCCACTTT.

The chain is built from TRBV9 and TRBJ1-1; TRBD1 matches 7 bases. Germline V gives CDR1 SGDLS, CDR2 YYNGEE. The CDR3 spans 16 residues. J gave up 4 bases and V 2 bases, and 11 bases lay outside the gene matches. CDR3 protein: CASSVRQGPLSTEAFF. The CDR3 bases are TGTGCCAGCAGCGTTCGACAGGGCCCGTTGAGCACTGAAGCTTTCTTT.

The J gene is TRBJ2-3, the V gene TRBV4-3; a possible D gene is TRBD2 (6 bases). Trimming pared 0 bases from V and 1 base from J, leaving 8 bases between. The CDR3 extends over 15 amino acids. Germline values: CDR1 LGHNA, CDR2 YSLEER. The CDR3 protein is CASSQDPGGTDTQYF. The CDR3 nucleotides read TGCGCCAGCAGCCAAGACCCGGGGGGCACAGATACGCAGTATTTT.

The chain recombines TRBV19 with TRBJ2-4, with 7 bases matching TRBD1. This CDR3 has 13 amino acids. With V trimmed by 5 bases and J by 9 bases, 7 bases remained unmatched. From germline, CDR1 is LNHDA and CDR2 SQIVND (reference sequence). The CDR3 DNA is TGTGCCAGTAGTCAACGACAGGGTCTCATTCAGTACTTC. Its translation: CASSQRQGLIQYF.

The V and J genes are TRBV19 and TRBJ2-4; D is possibly TRBD2 (6 bases). The germline V gene has CDR1 LNHDA and CDR2 SQIVND (reference sequence). Trimming stripped 3 bases from V and 4 bases from J, with 13 bases between. CDR3 length: 15 amino acids. The CDR3 DNA reads TGTGCCAGTAGTATTGGAGGAGGGTCTAAAAACATTCAGTACTTC. Its protein is CASSIGGGSKNIQYF.

The V and J genes are TRBV6-5 and TRBJ1-6; maybe TRBD1 (6 bases). Per the germline V gene, CDR1 is MNHEY and CDR2 is SVGAGI. V dropped 6 bases and J dropped 3 bases, with 9 bases sitting between them. CDR3 size: 14 residues. In DNA form, the CDR3 reads TGTGCCAGCAGCTTGGACAGCTATAATTCACCCCTCCACTTT. This gives the protein CASSLDSYNSPLHF.

This clone was found a few times. This rearrangement joins TRBV27 to TRBJ1-6; tentative D call: TRBD1 (6 bases). The CDR3 extends over 15 amino acids. V dropped 3 bases and J dropped 7 bases, with 13 bases sitting between them. Germline V lookup: CDR1 MNHEY, CDR2 SMNVEV (reference sequence). CDR3 loop: CASSFLGGTNSPLHF. The CDR3 DNA is TGTGCCAGCAGTTTTCTTGGGGGCACAAATTCACCCCTCCACTTT.

The DNA for the CDR3 is TGTGCCAGCAGTTCCAGGCCGGACAGGGGGTTTTTCCAAGAGACCCAGTACTTC. It translates to CASSSRPDRGFFQETQYF. The V call is TRBV28, the J call TRBJ2-5; TRBD1 aligns across 10 bases. V dropped 4 bases and J dropped 1; count of bases not matched to a gene: 12. Germline V gives CDR1 MDHEN, CDR2 SYDVKM. This CDR3 has 18 amino acids.

The chain uses TRBV7-8 and TRBJ1-2; 7 bases fit TRBD1. The CDR3 is 14 amino acids. V lost 5 bases, J lost 6 bases, and 9 bases stayed unmatched. Germline V lookup: CDR1 SGHVS, CDR2 FQNEAQ. The CDR3 nucleotides read TGTGCCAGCAGCATAACAGGGGAGGATAATGGCTACACCTTC. This encodes CASSITGEDNGYTF.

V is TRBV5-6 and J is TRBJ2-7; 11 positions agree with TRBD1. CDR3 length: 17 amino acids. V shed 3 bases and J 1 base; nucleotides not matched to a gene: 9. Germline-derived CDR1 and CDR2 are SGHDT and YYEEEE. CDR3 DNA sequence: TGTGCCAGCAGCTGGACCCCGGGACAGGGGGTTTCCTACGAGCAGTACTTC. Its protein product is CASSWTPGQGVSYEQYF.

CDR3 sequence: CASSLARYDMNTEAFF. CDR3 DNA: TGTGCCAGCAGTTTAGCCCGGTATGATATGAACACTGAAGCTTTCTTT. The V and J genes are TRBV28 and TRBJ1-1; D not resolved. V was cut by 2 bases and J by 0 bases, with 13 bases left in between. From germline, CDR1 is MDHEN and CDR2 SYDVKM. The CDR3 is 16 residues long.

The J gene is TRBJ2-3, the V gene TRBV14; 13 bases are shared with TRBD2. V lost 6 bases and J lost 3; bases outside the gene matches: 3. Germline V CDR1 and CDR2: SGHDN, FVKESK. This CDR3 spans 15 amino acids. The CDR3 nucleotides read TGTGCCAGCAGGACTAGCGGGGGGAGTACAGATACGCAGTATTTT. This gives the protein CASRTSGGSTDTQYF.

This sequence joins TRBV6-2 or TRBV6-3 and TRBJ2-7, with TRBD1 matching 9 bases. The CDR3 is 15 residues long. Germline CDR1 and CDR2: MNHEY and SVGEGT. V was pared by 5 bases and J by 3 bases, with 8 bases of the junction left unmatched. CDR3 DNA: TGTGCCAGCAGTACCCTACAGGGGGCGGGCTACGAGCAGTACTTC. Its protein is CASSTLQGAGYEQYF.

The chain couples TRBV28 to TRBJ2-2, with a weak D call TRBD2 (6 bases). The ends were cut back, 3 bases at V and 0 bases at J, with 8 bases in the middle. The germline CDR1 and CDR2 sequences are MDHEN and SYDVKM. The length of the CDR3 is 15 residues. This chain's CDR3 is CASSFSGTNTGELFF. Written as DNA, the CDR3 is TGTGCCAGCAGTTTTAGCGGTACGAACACCGGGGAGCTGTTTTTT.